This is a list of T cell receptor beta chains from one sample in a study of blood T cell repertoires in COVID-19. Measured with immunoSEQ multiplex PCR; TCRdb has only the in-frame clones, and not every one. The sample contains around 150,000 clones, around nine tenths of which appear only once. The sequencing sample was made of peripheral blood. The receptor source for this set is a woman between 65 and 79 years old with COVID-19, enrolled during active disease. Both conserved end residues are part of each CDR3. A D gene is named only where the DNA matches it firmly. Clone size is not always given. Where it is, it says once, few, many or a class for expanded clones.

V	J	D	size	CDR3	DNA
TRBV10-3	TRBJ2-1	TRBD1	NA	CAILQGQGYNEQFF	TGTGCCATTCTACAGGGACAGGGCTACAATGAGCAGTTCTTC
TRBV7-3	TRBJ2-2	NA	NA	CASSLIGRGNTGELFF	TGTGCCAGCAGCTTAATAGGCAGGGGCAACACCGGGGAGCTGTTTTTT
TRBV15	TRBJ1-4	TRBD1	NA	CATSRATGGNEKLFF	TGTGCCACCAGCAGAGCGACAGGGGGTAATGAAAAACTGTTTTTT
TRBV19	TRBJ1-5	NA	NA	CASSLWTVTSNQPQHF	TGTGCCAGTAGTCTTTGGACAGTTACAAGCAATCAGCCCCAGCATTTT
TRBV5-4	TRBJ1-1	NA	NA	CASSLGHRKNTEAFF	TGTGCCAGCAGCTTGGGTCACAGGAAGAACACTGAAGCTTTCTTT
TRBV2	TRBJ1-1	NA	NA	CASSRPDSNTEAFF	TGTGCCAGCAGCCGCCCCGACAGTAACACTGAAGCTTTCTTT
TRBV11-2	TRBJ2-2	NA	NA	CASSPLRTGELFF	TGTGCCAGCAGCCCTCTCAGGACCGGGGAGCTGTTTTTT
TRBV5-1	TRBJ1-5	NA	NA	CASSLSGNQPQHF	TGCGCCAGCAGCTTGTCTGGCAATCAGCCCCAGCATTTT
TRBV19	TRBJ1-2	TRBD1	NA	CASRGQGGPNYGYTF	TGTGCCAGTAGAGGACAGGGCGGTCCCAACTATGGCTACACCTTC
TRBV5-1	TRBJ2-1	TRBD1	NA	CASSPEGQLYNEQFF	TGCGCCAGCAGTCCTGAGGGACAGTTATACAATGAGCAGTTCTTC
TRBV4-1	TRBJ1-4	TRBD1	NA	CASSQPRRTGKLFF	TGCGCCAGCAGCCAACCCAGGAGGACAGGGAAACTGTTTTTT
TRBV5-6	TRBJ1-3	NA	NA	CASSLVQGNTIYF	TGTGCCAGCAGCTTGGTGCAGGGAAACACCATATATTTT
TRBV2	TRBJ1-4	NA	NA	CASSEAPVTREKLFF	TGTGCCAGCAGTGAAGCTCCGGTGACACGGGAAAAACTGTTTTTT
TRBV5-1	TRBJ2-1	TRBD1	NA	CASSPLSGTGPHEQFF	TGCGCCAGCAGCCCCCTTTCCGGGACAGGGCCTCATGAGCAGTTCTTC
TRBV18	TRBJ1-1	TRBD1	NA	CASSRTQGAGTEAFF	TGTGCCAGCTCACGCACACAGGGGGCAGGGACTGAAGCTTTCTTT
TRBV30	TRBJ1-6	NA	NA	CAWKHHSYNSPLHF	TGTGCCTGGAAGCATCACAGCTATAATTCACCCCTCCACTTT
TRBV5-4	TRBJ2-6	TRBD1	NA	CASRSGGSGANVLTF	TGTGCCAGCCGATCAGGGGGCTCTGGGGCCAACGTCCTGACTTTC
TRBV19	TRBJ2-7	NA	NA	CASSSGRNYEQYF	TGTGCCAGTAGTTCGGGGAGGAACTACGAGCAGTACTTC
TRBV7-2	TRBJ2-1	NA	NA	CASSLSPQIKKTGGQFF	TGTGCCAGCAGCTTAAGCCCCCAGATAAAGAAGACAGGTGGGCAGTTCTTC
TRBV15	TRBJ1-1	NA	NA	CATSRDRAGSPEAFF	TGTGCCACCAGCAGAGATCGGGCAGGGTCGCCTGAAGCTTTCTTT
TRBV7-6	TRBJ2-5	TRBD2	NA	CASRTSVRETQYF	TGTGCCAGCAGGACTAGCGTTAGAGAGACCCAGTACTTC
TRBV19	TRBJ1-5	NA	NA	CASSPGQTQEPQHF	TGTGCCAGTAGTCCCGGACAGACCCAGGAGCCCCAGCATTTT
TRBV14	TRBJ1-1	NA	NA	CASSQERGYTEAFF	TGTGCCAGCAGCCAAGAGCGGGGGTACACTGAAGCTTTCTTT
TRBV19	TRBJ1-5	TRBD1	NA	CASRPRDRGLNQPQHF	TGTGCCAGTAGGCCCCGGGACAGGGGGCTAAATCAGCCCCAGCATTTT
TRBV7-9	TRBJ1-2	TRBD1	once	CASSLTGTGGNYGYTF	TGTGCCAGCAGCTTGACCGGGACAGGGGGGAACTATGGCTACACCTTC
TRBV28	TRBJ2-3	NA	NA	CASSLNRALSTDTQYF	TGTGCCAGCAGTTTAAACAGGGCCTTAAGCACAGATACGCAGTATTTT
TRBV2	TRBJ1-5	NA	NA	CASSEFGGASNQPQHF	TGTGCCAGCAGTGAATTTGGGGGGGCAAGCAATCAGCCCCAGCATTTT
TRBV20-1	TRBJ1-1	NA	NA	CSASPSTEAFF	TGCAGTGCTAGCCCCAGCACTGAAGCTTTCTTT
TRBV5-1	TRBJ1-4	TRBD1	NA	CASSSPDREGWKLFF	TGCGCCAGCAGCTCACCTGACAGGGAAGGGTGGAAACTGTTTTTT
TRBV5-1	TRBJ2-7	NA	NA	CASSLGDSYSYEQYF	TGCGCCAGCAGCTTGGGTGACAGCTACTCCTACGAGCAGTACTTC
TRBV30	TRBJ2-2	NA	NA	CAWSVQTAGELFF	TGTGCCTGGAGTGTACAGACGGCCGGGGAGCTGTTTTTT
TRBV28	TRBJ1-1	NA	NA	CASSLQGVRTEAFF	TGTGCCAGCAGTCTACAGGGCGTGCGCACTGAAGCTTTCTTT
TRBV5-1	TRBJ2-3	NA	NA	CASSLVGGSTDTQYF	TGCGCCAGCAGCCTGGTGGGGGGTAGCACAGATACGCAGTATTTT
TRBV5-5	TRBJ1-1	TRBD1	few	CASSLLDRGRLNTEAFF	TGTGCCAGCAGCTTGTTGGACAGGGGGCGATTGAACACTGAAGCTTTCTTT
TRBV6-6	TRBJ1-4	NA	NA	CASSRPGQAEKLFF	TGTGCCAGCAGTCGTCCGGGACAAGCTGAAAAACTGTTTTTT
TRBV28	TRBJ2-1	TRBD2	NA	CASRQLAGDYNEQFF	TGTGCCAGCAGGCAACTAGCGGGGGACTACAATGAGCAGTTCTTC
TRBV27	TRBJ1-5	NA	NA	CASSLVGGVNQPQHF	TGTGCCAGCAGTTTAGTAGGCGGTGTCAATCAGCCCCAGCATTTT
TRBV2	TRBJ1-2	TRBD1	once	CASSSTGVGYTF	TGTGCCAGCAGTTCTACAGGGGTAGGCTACACCTTC
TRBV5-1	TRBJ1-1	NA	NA	CASSLSVTGMNTEAFF	TGCGCCAGCAGCTTGTCGGTGACAGGCATGAACACTGAAGCTTTCTTT
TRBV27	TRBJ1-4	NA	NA	CASSQGRTEKLFF	TGTGCCAGCAGTCAGGGCCGGACTGAAAAACTGTTTTTT
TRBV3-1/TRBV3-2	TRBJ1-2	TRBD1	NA	CASSHRGQGRDYGYTF	TGTGCCAGCAGCCACCGCGGACAGGGAAGAGACTATGGCTACACCTTC
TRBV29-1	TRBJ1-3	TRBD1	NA	CSAGTGAGNTIYF	TGCAGTGCTGGGACAGGGGCTGGAAACACCATATATTTT
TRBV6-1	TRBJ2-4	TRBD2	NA	CASSEVTSGGAVQYF	TGTGCCAGCAGTGAAGTGACTAGCGGGGGGGCAGTTCAGTACTTC
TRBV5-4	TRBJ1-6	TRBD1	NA	CASSLIRGTGGNSPLHF	TGTGCCAGCAGCTTGATTAGGGGGACAGGGGGTAATTCACCCCTCCACTTT
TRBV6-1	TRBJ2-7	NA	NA	CASSEQAGFEQYF	TGTGCCAGCAGTGAACAGGCCGGCTTCGAGCAGTACTTC
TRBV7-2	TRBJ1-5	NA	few	CASSLDSQPQHF	TGTGCCAGCAGCTTAGACAGTCAGCCCCAGCATTTT
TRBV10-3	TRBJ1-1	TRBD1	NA	CAITGQPNTEAFF	TGTGCCATCACGGGACAGCCGAACACTGAAGCTTTCTTT
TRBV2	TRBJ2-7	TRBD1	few	CASNRQGADEQYF	TGTGCCAGCAATCGACAGGGGGCGGACGAGCAGTACTTC